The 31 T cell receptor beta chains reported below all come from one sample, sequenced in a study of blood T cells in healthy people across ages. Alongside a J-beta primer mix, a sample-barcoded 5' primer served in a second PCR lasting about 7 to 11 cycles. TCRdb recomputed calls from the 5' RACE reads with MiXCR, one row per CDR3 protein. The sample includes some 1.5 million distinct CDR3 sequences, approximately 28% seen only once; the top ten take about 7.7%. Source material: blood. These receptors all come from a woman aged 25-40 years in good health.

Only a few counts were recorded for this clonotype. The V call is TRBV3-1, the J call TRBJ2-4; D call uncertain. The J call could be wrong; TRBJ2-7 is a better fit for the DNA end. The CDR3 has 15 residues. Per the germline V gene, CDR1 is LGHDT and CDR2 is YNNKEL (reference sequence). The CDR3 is CASSQGAIRPVEQYF. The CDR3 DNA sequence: TGTGCCAGCAGCCAAGGCGCAATAAGACCGGTCGAGCAGTACTTC.

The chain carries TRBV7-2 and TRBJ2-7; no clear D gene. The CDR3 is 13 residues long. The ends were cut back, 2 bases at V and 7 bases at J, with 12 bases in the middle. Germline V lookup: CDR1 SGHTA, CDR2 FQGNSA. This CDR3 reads CASSLHTVNEQYF. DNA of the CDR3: TGTGCCAGCAGCTTACATACAGTCAATGAGCAGTACTTC.

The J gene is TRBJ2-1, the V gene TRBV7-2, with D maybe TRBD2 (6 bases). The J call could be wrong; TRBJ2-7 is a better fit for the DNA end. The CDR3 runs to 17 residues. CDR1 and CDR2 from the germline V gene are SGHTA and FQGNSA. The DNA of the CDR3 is TGTGCCAGCAGCTTACGCGGGACTCCTATCTCCTACAATGAGCAGTACTTC. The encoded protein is CASSLRGTPISYNEQYF.

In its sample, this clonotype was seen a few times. The CDR3 DNA sequence: TGTGCCAGCAGCTTATCGGTCCCCACCTCCACCACTAACTATGGCTACACCTTC. This encodes CASSLSVPTSTTNYGYTF. The J gene is TRBJ1-2, the V gene TRBV7-2; D not certain. Trimming pared 2 bases from V and 0 bases from J, leaving 19 bases between. CDR1 and CDR2 from the germline V gene are SGHTA and FQGNSA. This CDR3 comprises 18 residues.

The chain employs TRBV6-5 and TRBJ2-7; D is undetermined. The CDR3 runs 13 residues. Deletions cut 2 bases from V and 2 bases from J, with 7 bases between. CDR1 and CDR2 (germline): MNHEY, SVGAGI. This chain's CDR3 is CASSYPFAYEQYF. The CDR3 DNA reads TGTGCCAGCAGTTACCCTTTTGCCTACGAGCAGTACTTC.

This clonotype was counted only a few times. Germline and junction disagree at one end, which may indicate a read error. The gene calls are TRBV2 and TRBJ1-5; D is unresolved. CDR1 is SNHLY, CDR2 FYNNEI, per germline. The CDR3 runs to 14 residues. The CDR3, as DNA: TGTGCCAGTAGTGAAGACGGAATCAATCAGCCCCAGCATTTT. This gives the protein CASSEDGINQPQHF.

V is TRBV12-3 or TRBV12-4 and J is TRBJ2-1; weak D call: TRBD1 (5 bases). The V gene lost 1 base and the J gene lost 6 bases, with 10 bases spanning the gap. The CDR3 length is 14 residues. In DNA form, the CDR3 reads TGTGCCAGCAGTTTAGTACAGGAGAGCAATGAGCAGTTCTTC. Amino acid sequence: CASSLVQESNEQFF.

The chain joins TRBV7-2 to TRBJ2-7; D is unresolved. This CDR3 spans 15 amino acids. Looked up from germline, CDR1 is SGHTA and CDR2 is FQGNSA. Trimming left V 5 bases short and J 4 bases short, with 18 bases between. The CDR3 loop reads CASSSRLLVEYEQYF. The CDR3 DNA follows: TGTGCCAGCAGCAGCCGGCTTTTGGTGGAATACGAGCAGTACTTC.

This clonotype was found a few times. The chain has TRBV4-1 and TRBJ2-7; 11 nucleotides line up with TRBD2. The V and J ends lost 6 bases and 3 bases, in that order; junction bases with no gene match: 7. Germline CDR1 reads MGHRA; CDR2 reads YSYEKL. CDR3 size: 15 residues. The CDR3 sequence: CASRTGTSGNYEQYF. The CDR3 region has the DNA TGCGCCAGCAGAACCGGGACTAGCGGAAACTACGAGCAGTACTTC.

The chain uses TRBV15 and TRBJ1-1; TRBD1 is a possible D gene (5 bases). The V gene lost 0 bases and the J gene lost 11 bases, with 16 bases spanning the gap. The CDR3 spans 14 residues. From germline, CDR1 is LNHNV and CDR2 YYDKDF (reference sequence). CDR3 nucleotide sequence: TGTGCCACCAGCAGAGATGGGGGTAAAGTTGGGGCTTTCTTT. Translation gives CATSRDGGKVGAFF.

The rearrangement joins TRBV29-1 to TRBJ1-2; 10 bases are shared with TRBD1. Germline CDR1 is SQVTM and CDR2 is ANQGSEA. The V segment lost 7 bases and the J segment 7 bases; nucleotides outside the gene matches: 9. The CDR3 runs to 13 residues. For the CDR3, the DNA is TGCAGCGCCGAGGGACAGGGGAAAGTTGGCTACACCTTC. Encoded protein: CSAEGQGKVGYTF.

CDR3 protein: CASNAGRGADTQYF. CDR3 bases: TGTGCCAGCAATGCAGGCAGGGGGGCAGATACGCAGTATTTT. The V gene is TRBV25-1, the J gene TRBJ2-3, with TRBD1 as a possible D gene (7 bases). This CDR3 is built from 14 residues. V lost 7 bases and J 4 bases, leaving 15 bases between the germline ends. Germline V CDR1 and CDR2: MGHDK, SYGVNS.

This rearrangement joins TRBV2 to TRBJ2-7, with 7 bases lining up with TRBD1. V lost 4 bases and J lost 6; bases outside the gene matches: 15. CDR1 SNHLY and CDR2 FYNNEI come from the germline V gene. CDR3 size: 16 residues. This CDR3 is CASSGARDSTTAEQYF. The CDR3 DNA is TGTGCCAGCAGTGGTGCTCGGGACAGTACTACAGCCGAGCAGTACTTC.

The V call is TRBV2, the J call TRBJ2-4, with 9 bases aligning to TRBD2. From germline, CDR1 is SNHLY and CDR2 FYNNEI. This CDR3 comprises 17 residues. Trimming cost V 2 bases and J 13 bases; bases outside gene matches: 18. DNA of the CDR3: TGTGCCAGCAGTGAACCGACCGTAGCGGGAGCCTACAATGAGCAGTACTTC. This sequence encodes CASSEPTVAGAYNEQYF.

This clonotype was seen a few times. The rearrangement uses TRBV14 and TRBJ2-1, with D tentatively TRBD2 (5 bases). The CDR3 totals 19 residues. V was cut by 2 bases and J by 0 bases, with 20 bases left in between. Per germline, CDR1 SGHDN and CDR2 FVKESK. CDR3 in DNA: TGTGCCAGCAGCCAACACCCTGGGGTAAGCGGCAGCTCCTACAATGAGCAGTTCTTC. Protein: CASSQHPGVSGSSYNEQFF. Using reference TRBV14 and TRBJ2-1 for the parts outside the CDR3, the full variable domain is EAGVTQFPSHSVIEKGQTVTLRCDPISGHDNLYWYRRVMGKEIKFLLHFVKESKQDESGMPNNRFLAERTGGTYSTLKVQPAELEDSGVYFCASSQHPGVSGSSYNEQFFGPGTRLTVL.

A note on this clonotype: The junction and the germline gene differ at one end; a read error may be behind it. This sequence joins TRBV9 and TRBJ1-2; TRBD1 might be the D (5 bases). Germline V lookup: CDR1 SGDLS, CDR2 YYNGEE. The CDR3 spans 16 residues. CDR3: CASSVNRKEGGVGCTF. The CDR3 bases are TGTGCCAGCAGCGTCAACAGAAAAGAAGGAGGGGTTGGCTGCACCTTC. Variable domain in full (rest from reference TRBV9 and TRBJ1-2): DSGVTQTPKHLITATGQRVTLRCSPRSGDLSVYWYQQSLDQGLQFLIQYYNGEERAKGNILERFSAQQFPDLHSELNLSSLELGDSALYFCASSVNRKEGGVGCTFGSGTRLTVV.

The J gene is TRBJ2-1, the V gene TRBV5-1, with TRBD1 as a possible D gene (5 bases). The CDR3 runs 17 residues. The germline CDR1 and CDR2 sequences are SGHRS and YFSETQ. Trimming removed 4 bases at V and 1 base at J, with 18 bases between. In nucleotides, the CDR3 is TGCGCCAGCAGCCCTATAGGCACAGGTCGGTCCTACAATGAGCAGTTCTTC. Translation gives CASSPIGTGRSYNEQFF. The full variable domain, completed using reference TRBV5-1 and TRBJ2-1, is KAGVTQTPRYLIKTRGQQVTLSCSPISGHRSVSWYQQTPGQGLQFLFEYFSETQRNKGNFPGRFSGRQFSNSRSEMNVSTLELGDSALYLCASSPIGTGRSYNEQFFGPGTRLTVL.

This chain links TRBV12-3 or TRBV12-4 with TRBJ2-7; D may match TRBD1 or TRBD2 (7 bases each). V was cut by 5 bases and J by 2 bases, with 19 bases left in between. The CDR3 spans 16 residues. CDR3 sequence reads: CASSPQGGTATYEQYF. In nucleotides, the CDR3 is TGTGCCAGCAGTCCCCAGGGGGGGACAGCCACCTACGAGCAGTACTTC.

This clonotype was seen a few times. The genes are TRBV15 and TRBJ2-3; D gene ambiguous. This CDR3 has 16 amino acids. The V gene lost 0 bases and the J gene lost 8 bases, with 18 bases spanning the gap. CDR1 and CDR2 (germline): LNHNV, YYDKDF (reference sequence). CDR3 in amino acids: CATSRDRRPSSGTQYF. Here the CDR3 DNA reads TGTGCCACCAGCAGAGACAGGCGCCCTTCCTCGGGTACGCAGTATTTT.

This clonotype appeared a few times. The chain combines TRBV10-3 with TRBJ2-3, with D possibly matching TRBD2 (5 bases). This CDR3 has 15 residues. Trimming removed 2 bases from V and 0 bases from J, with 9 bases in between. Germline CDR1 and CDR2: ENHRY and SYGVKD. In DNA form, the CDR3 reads TGTGCCATCAGTGAGGGACTCAGAAGCACAGATACGCAGTATTTT. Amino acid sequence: CAISEGLRSTDTQYF.

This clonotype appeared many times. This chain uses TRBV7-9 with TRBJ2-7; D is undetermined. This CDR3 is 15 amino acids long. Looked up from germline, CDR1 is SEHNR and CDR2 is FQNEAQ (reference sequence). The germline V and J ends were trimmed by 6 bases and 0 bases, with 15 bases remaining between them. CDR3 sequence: CASSRTIDLSYEQYF. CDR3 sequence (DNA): TGTGCCAGCAGTCGGACCATAGATCTCTCCTACGAGCAGTACTTC.

The DNA for the CDR3 is TGTGCCAGCGCAAGCCTTCCCACAGATACGCAGTATTTT. Protein: CASASLPTDTQYF. The chain has TRBV6-2 or TRBV6-3 and TRBJ2-3; no definite D call. Germline CDR1 and CDR2: MNHEY and SVGEGT. Trimming took off 8 bases at V and 2 bases at J, with 11 bases between the two ends. The CDR3 length is 13 residues.

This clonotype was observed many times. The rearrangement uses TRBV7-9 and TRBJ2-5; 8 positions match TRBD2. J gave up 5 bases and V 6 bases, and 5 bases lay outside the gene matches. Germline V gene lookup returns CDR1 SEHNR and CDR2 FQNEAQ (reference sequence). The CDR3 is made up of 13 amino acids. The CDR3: CASRLLAVETQYF. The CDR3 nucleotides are TGTGCCAGCAGGTTACTAGCGGTGGAGACCCAGTACTTC.

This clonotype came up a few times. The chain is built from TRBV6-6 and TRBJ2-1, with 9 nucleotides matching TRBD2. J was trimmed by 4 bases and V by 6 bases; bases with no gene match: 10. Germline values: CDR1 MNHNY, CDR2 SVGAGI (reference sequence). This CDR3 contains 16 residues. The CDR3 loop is CASRPLAGAGYNEQFF. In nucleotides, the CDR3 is TGTGCCAGCAGGCCGTTAGCGGGAGCAGGGTACAATGAGCAGTTCTTC.

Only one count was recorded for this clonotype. Here the CDR3 reads CASSPEAGLAVNEQFF. The DNA of the CDR3 is TGTGCCAGCAGTCCGGAGGCGGGACTAGCGGTCAATGAGCAGTTCTTC. The chain recombines TRBV6-5 with TRBJ2-1; 11 bases match TRBD2. CDR3 length equals 16 residues. V shed 5 bases and J 6 bases; nucleotides not matched to a gene: 9. Per the germline V gene, CDR1 is MNHEY and CDR2 is SVGAGI.

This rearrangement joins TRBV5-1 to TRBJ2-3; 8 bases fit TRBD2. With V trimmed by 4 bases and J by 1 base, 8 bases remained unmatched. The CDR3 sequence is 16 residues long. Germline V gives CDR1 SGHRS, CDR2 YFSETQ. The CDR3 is CASSARGGIRTDTQYF. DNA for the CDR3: TGCGCCAGCAGCGCCCGCGGGGGGATCCGCACAGATACGCAGTATTTT.

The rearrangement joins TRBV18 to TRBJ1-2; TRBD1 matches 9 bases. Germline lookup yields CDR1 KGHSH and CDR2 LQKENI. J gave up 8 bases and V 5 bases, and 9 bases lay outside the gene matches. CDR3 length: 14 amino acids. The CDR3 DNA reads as TGTGCCAGCTCAAGGGACAGGGAACGAACCGGCTACACCTTC. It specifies CASSRDRERTGYTF.

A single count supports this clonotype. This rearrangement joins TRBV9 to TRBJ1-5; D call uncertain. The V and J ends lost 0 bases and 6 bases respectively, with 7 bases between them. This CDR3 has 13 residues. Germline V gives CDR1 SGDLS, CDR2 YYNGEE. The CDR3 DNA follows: TGTGCCAGCAGCGTAGAGGCGGGTCAGCCCCAGCATTTT. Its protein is CASSVEAGQPQHF.

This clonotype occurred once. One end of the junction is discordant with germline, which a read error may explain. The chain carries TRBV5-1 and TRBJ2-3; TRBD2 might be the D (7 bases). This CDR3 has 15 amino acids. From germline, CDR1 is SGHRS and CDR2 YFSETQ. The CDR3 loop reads CASRSGTLSTDAQYF. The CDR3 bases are TGCGCCAGCAGGAGCGGGACACTTAGCACAGATGCGCAGTATTTT.

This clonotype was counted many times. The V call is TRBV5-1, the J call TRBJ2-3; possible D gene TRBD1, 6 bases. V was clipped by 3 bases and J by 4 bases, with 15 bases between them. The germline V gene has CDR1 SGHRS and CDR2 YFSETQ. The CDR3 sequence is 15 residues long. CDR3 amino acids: CASSSTGSHADTQYF. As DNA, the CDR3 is TGCGCCAGCAGCTCCACAGGGTCTCACGCAGATACGCAGTATTTT.

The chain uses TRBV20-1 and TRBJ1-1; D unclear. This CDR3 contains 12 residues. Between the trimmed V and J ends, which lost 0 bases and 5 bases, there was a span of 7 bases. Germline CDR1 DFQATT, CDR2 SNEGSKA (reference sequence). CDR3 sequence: CSARDKGTEAFF. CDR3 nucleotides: TGCAGTGCTAGAGATAAGGGAACTGAAGCTTTCTTT.